Shown below are 29 T cell receptor beta chains from a single sample sequenced in a study of T cell responses to AZD1222 COVID-19 vaccine. Profiling relied on immunoSEQ multiplex PCR, and the TCRdb table lists in-frame clones only, not all of them. The sample shows some 130,000 clones, less than 95% of them seen only once. The sample in question was peripheral blood, obtained on day 0 of AZD1222 vaccination. Source of these receptors: an adult in good health.

The CDR3 sequence is CASSWDLRNTIYF. CDR3 nucleotide sequence: TGTGCCAGCAGCTGGGACCTCCGAAACACCATATATTTT. The chain carries TRBV3-1 (or the pseudogene TRBV3-2) and TRBJ1-3; perhaps TRBD1 as D (5 bases). CDR3 size: 13 residues. Germline CDR1 is LGHDT and CDR2 is YNNKEL (reference sequence). The V gene lost 5 bases and the J gene lost 5 bases, with 10 bases spanning the gap.

V gene TRBV19 combines with J gene TRBJ2-3; D is tentatively TRBD1 or TRBD2 (5 bases each). Germline V lookup: CDR1 LNHDA, CDR2 SQIVND (reference sequence). The CDR3 covers 18 residues. V lost 8 bases and J lost 6, with 30 bases in between. CDR3 in amino acids: CASRPQGRGPGKVDTQYF. The CDR3 bases are TGTGCCAGTCGCCCCCAGGGTAGGGGCCCCGGGAAGGTCGATACGCAGTATTTT.

The chain has TRBV27 and TRBJ2-7; no reliable D call. Germline values: CDR1 MNHEY, CDR2 SMNVEV (reference sequence). The CDR3 is 13 amino acids. The V and J ends lost 1 base and 3 bases respectively, with 7 bases between them. CDR3: CASSLFADYEQYF. The CDR3 nucleotides are TGTGCCAGCAGTTTATTCGCGGACTACGAGCAGTACTTC.

This clone was counted between two and nine times. This chain joins TRBV9 and TRBJ2-3, with a weak D call TRBD2 (7 bases). The ends were cut back, 6 bases at V and 3 bases at J, with 17 bases in the middle. CDR1 and CDR2 from the germline V gene are SGDLS and YYNGEE. The CDR3 extends over 15 amino acids. As DNA, the CDR3 is TGTGCCAGCACCTTCGGGGGGCTGGTAACAGATACGCAGTATTTT. Protein sequence: CASTFGGLVTDTQYF.

The chain joins TRBV7-2 to TRBJ2-1; D gene ambiguous. CDR1 is SGHTA, CDR2 FQGNSA, per germline. The CDR3 consists of 14 residues. Deletions cut 5 bases from V and 2 bases from J, with 10 bases between. CDR3 DNA: TGTGCCAGCAGCCCAGGCCCAACCTACAATGAGCAGTTCTTC. As protein: CASSPGPTYNEQFF.

The chain employs TRBV10-3 and TRBJ2-3, with a weak D call TRBD1 (5 bases). V lost 10 bases and J lost 2, with 13 bases in between. CDR1 and CDR2 (germline): ENHRY, SYGVKD. CDR3 length: 13 amino acids. CDR3 bases: TGTGCCACTACAGGTGACCTCACAGATACGCAGTATTTT. Its translation is CATTGDLTDTQYF.

This rearrangement joins TRBV24-1 to TRBJ2-3; D ambiguous. With 1 base removed from V and 0 bases from J, the gap between germline ends came to 7 bases. In germline, CDR1 is KGHDR, CDR2 SFDVKD. The CDR3 contains 15 residues. CDR3 sequence: CATSDFGRSTDTQYF. As DNA, the CDR3 is TGTGCCACCAGTGATTTTGGCCGTAGCACAGATACGCAGTATTTT.

V usage is TRBV4-1 and J usage is TRBJ1-2; D is ambiguous. Trimming left V 2 bases short and J 3 bases short, with 16 bases between. Germline-derived CDR1 and CDR2 are MGHRA and YSYEKL. This CDR3 region has 16 residues. The CDR3 loop reads CASSQFRSSRDYGYTF. The CDR3, as DNA: TGCGCCAGCAGCCAATTCAGGAGTAGTAGAGACTATGGCTACACCTTC.

The chain combines TRBV11-2 with TRBJ2-7; maybe TRBD2 (6 bases). The CDR3 totals 14 residues. Trimming took off 0 bases at V and 2 bases at J, with 8 bases between the two ends. The germline V gene has CDR1 SGHAT and CDR2 FQNNGV. The CDR3 bases are TGTGCCAGCAGCTTAGAGGGCGGGGCCTACGAGCAGTACTTC. Its protein product is CASSLEGGAYEQYF.

This chain links TRBV10-1 with TRBJ2-7, with D unresolved. The ends were cut back, 3 bases at V and 2 bases at J, with 11 bases in the middle. CDR3 size: 14 residues. Germline CDR1 is WNHNN and CDR2 is SYGVQD (reference sequence). The CDR3 here is CASSDLGMAYEQYF. The CDR3 bases are TGCGCCAGCAGTGATTTAGGGATGGCCTACGAGCAGTACTTC.

CDR3 region: CASRRDSRADTQYF. The CDR3 coding sequence is TGTGCCAGCAGGCGGGACTCTCGGGCAGATACGCAGTATTTT. The chain joins TRBV7-3 to TRBJ2-3; D is possibly TRBD2 (6 bases). V lost 6 bases and J lost 4, with 14 bases in between. The germline V gene encodes CDR1 SGHTA and CDR2 FQGTGA. The CDR3 is 14 amino acids.

The DNA for the CDR3 is TGTGCCAGCAGCCCCCTGGGGACATCTACCTACGAGCAGTACTTC. It specifies CASSPLGTSTYEQYF. The chain joins TRBV7-2 to TRBJ2-7; D is possibly TRBD1 (6 bases). Per the germline V gene, CDR1 is SGHTA and CDR2 is FQGNSA. The CDR3 has 15 residues. Trimming took 5 bases from V and 2 from J, leaving 16 bases between them.

V gene TRBV4-1 combines with J gene TRBJ1-1; D gene unclear. Trimming left V 2 bases short and J 1 base short, with 5 bases between. The CDR3 is 13 residues long. Germline assignment: CDR1 MGHRA and CDR2 YSYEKL. CDR3 sequence: CASSQYPNTEAFF. The CDR3 DNA reads as TGCGCCAGCAGCCAATACCCGAACACTGAAGCTTTCTTT.

The CDR3 sequence: CASSPYTGIPSYEQYF. CDR3 sequence (DNA): TGTGCCAGCTCACCTTACACAGGGATACCCTCCTACGAGCAGTACTTC. The chain recombines TRBV18 with TRBJ2-7, with D possibly being TRBD1 (6 bases). Germline CDR1 reads KGHSH; CDR2 reads LQKENI. The germline V and J ends were trimmed by 3 bases and 0 bases, with 15 bases remaining between them. The CDR3 extends over 16 amino acids.

This clone has a single count. The chain has TRBV20-1 and TRBJ2-1, with TRBD2 matching over 7 bases. V gave up 1 base and J gave up 15 bases; unmatched junction bases: 6. The CDR3 is 11 amino acids. CDR1 is DFQATT and CDR2 is SNEGSKA in the germline V gene (reference sequence). The CDR3 protein is CSARGTSYAFF. The CDR3 DNA sequence: TGCAGTGCTAGAGGGACTAGTTATGCGTTCTTC.

The chain links TRBV4-1 to TRBJ2-2; 7 bases agree with TRBD2. The trim removed 1 base at V and 1 base at J, leaving 3 bases unmatched. Germline assignment: CDR1 MGHRA and CDR2 YSYEKL. The CDR3 has 16 amino acids. The CDR3 DNA follows: TGCGCCAGCAGCCAAGTCCCGGGGGGGAACACCGGGGAGCTGTTTTTT. Its translation is CASSQVPGGNTGELFF.

The V and J genes are TRBV9 and TRBJ1-2; D remains unclear. This CDR3 has 14 amino acids. Per the germline V gene, CDR1 is SGDLS and CDR2 is YYNGEE. V lost 4 bases to trimming and J lost 8 bases, with 18 bases between them. CDR3 DNA sequence: TGTGCCAGCAGCCAAGGCGGTGCTACACGGGGCTACACCTTC. Protein: CASSQGGATRGYTF.

The gene calls are TRBV23-1 and TRBJ1-2; TRBD1 is a possible D gene (6 bases). TRBV23-1 is reported as an ORF; its role is uncertain. The CDR3 has 14 residues. Trimming took off 4 bases at V and 3 bases at J, with 12 bases between the two ends. CDR3 region: CASSPGHRDYGYTF. The CDR3 nucleotides are TGCGCCAGCAGTCCGGGACACCGAGACTATGGCTACACCTTC.

This clone was counted only a few times. This sequence joins TRBV30 and TRBJ2-1, with D maybe TRBD2 (5 bases). Trimming took off 1 base at V and 3 bases at J, with 10 bases between the two ends. The CDR3 is made up of 14 amino acids. Germline CDR1 is GTSNPN and CDR2 is SVGIG (reference sequence). This chain's CDR3 is CAWSGGFSYNEQFF. In DNA, the CDR3 is TGTGCCTGGAGTGGCGGGTTTAGCTACAATGAGCAGTTCTTC.

The chain joins TRBV7-6 to TRBJ1-6; 7 bases are shared with TRBD1. The CDR3 loop spans 14 amino acids. Germline CDR1 reads SGHVS; CDR2 reads FNYEAQ. Trimming at V came to 1 base and at J to 9 bases, leaving 3 bases not matched to a gene. The CDR3 region has the DNA TGTGCCAGCAGCTTAGGCACAGGGGTTTCACCCCTCCACTTT. It yields the protein CASSLGTGVSPLHF.

This clone was counted only a few times. The rearrangement uses TRBV19 and TRBJ1-6; 7 bases align to TRBD1. V shed 8 bases and J 5 bases; nucleotides not matched to a gene: 3. The CDR3 runs to 13 residues. Germline CDR1 is LNHDA and CDR2 is SQIVND (reference sequence). The CDR3 here is CASGQANNSPLHF. The CDR3, as DNA: TGTGCCAGTGGACAGGCTAATAATTCACCCCTCCACTTT.

This chain connects TRBV28 to TRBJ1-5; unclear D gene. The CDR3 runs 13 residues. CDR1 is MDHEN, CDR2 SYDVKM, per germline. V was clipped by 7 bases and J by 11 bases, with 18 bases between them. The CDR3 bases are TGTGCCAGCACCCGGACTCTTGGGCGGTCCCAGCATTTT. Amino acids: CASTRTLGRSQHF.

The chain is built from TRBV4-2 and TRBJ1-6; D unclear. CDR3 length: 17 amino acids. Trimming took off 0 bases at V and 2 bases at J, with 11 bases between the two ends. Germline V gene sequence: CDR1 LGHNA, CDR2 YNFKEQ. The CDR3 sequence: CASSQDGQVAYNSPLHF. The DNA of the CDR3 is TGTGCCAGCAGCCAAGATGGGCAGGTCGCCTATAATTCACCCCTCCACTTT.

The chain uses TRBV5-6 and TRBJ2-2, with 9 bases that match TRBD2. The V gene end was trimmed by 1 base and the J gene end by 4 bases; junction bases not matched to a gene: 2. Germline CDR1 SGHDT, CDR2 YYEEEE. The length of the CDR3 is 15 residues. The CDR3 loop reads CASSLSAGGTGELFF. For the CDR3, the DNA is TGTGCCAGCAGCTTGTCAGCGGGAGGCACCGGGGAGCTGTTTTTT.

The chain links TRBV24-1 to TRBJ1-5; perhaps TRBD1 as D (5 bases). The V gene lost 4 bases and the J gene lost 6 bases, with 12 bases spanning the gap. The germline V gene encodes CDR1 KGHDR and CDR2 SFDVKD. The CDR3 runs 14 residues. The DNA of the CDR3 is TGTGCCACCAGTGACGTCGGGGACGGTCAGCCCCAGCATTTT. It specifies CATSDVGDGQPQHF.

This clone has just one count. This chain uses TRBV24-1 with TRBJ1-2, with 10 bases lining up with TRBD1. This CDR3 contains 17 residues. The germline gives CDR1 KGHDR, CDR2 SFDVKD. The trim removed 4 bases at V and 7 bases at J, leaving 14 bases unmatched. Here the CDR3 DNA reads TGTGCCACCAGTGACCGAAGACAGGGGGCGATAAGTGCTGGCTACACCTTC. It codes for CATSDRRQGAISAGYTF.

CDR3 region: CAIADRSNYGYTF. CDR3 nucleotide sequence: TGTGCCATTGCGGACAGGAGTAACTATGGCTACACCTTC. The rearrangement links TRBV28 to TRBJ1-2, with 7 bases identical to TRBD1. Germline trimming cut 10 bases from V and 1 base from J; bases unmatched to any gene: 6. The CDR3 is 13 amino acids. CDR1 and CDR2 from the germline V gene are MDHEN and SYDVKM.

This clone was seen a single time. V gene TRBV10-1 combines with J gene TRBJ2-7, with D unresolved. The CDR3 sequence is 13 residues long. V lost 2 bases, J lost 4 bases, and 9 bases lay in between. Per germline, CDR1 WNHNN and CDR2 SYGVQD (reference sequence). This CDR3 is CASSETVGYEQYF. In nucleotides, the CDR3 is TGCGCCAGCAGTGAGACTGTCGGATACGAGCAGTACTTC.

V is TRBV29-1 and J is TRBJ1-1; D is perhaps TRBD1 (6 bases). The germline gives CDR1 SQVTM, CDR2 ANQGSEA. Trimming pared 8 bases from V and 8 bases from J, leaving 15 bases between. There are 11 residues in the CDR3. The CDR3 reads CSQTVGTEAFF. The CDR3 nucleotides are TGCAGCCAAACAGTGGGGACAGAAGCTTTCTTT. Full variable domain (missing parts from reference TRBV29-1 and TRBJ1-1): SAVISQKPSRDICQRGTSLTIQCQVDSQVTMMFWYRQQPGQSLTLIATANQGSEATYESGFVIDKFPISRPNLTFSTLTVSNMSPEDSSIYLCSQTVGTEAFFGQGTRLTVV.